The rows below give T cell receptor beta chains drawn from one sample of a study of blood T cell repertoires in COVID-19. Libraries were prepared by immunoSEQ multiplex PCR; TCRdb keeps only in-frame clonotypes and omits some of them. The sample contains 140,000 to 150,000 clones, approximately 89% of which appear only once. Material for sequencing was peripheral blood. All receptors come from a human donor in a cohort sampled during active COVID-19. Both conserved end residues are part of each CDR3. Fields, in order: D gene, J gene, V gene, clone size, CDR3 protein, CDR3 DNA. The D gene is left open where the match is weak. Size is omitted from some rows. Given values are once, few, many or a class for expanded clones.

>-|TRBJ2-2|TRBV5-1|-
CASSLGSGATGELFF
TGCGCCAGCAGCTTGGGCTCTGGGGCCACCGGGGAGCTGTTTTTT
>-|TRBJ1-1|TRBV2|-
CASVTQGSTEAFF
TGTGCCAGCGTAACCCAGGGCAGCACTGAAGCTTTCTTT
>TRBD2|TRBJ2-1|TRBV6-5|-
CASRRLAGYNEQFF
TGTGCCAGCAGGCGGCTAGCGGGGTACAATGAGCAGTTCTTC
>TRBD1|TRBJ1-2|TRBV19|-
CASSATGALDYGYTF
TGTGCCAGTAGTGCGACAGGGGCCTTAGACTATGGCTACACCTTC
>-|TRBJ2-2|TRBV10-2|-
CASSFGSTGELFF
TGCGCCAGCAGTTTTGGCAGTACCGGGGAGCTGTTTTTT
>-|TRBJ2-1|TRBV9|-
CASSLTGAYNEQFF
TGTGCCAGCAGCCTCACGGGAGCTTACAATGAGCAGTTCTTC
>-|TRBJ1-4|TRBV5-1|few
CASTESTFSVTNEKLFF
TGCGCCAGCACCGAATCGACATTCTCGGTGACTAATGAAAAACTGTTTTTT
>-|TRBJ1-5|TRBV6-5|-
CASRRTANQPQHF
TGTGCCAGCAGACGGACAGCTAATCAGCCCCAGCATTTT
>-|TRBJ2-1|TRBV30|-
CAWTQYNEQFF
TGTGCCTGGACACAATACAATGAGCAGTTCTTC
>TRBD1|TRBJ1-2|TRBV5-6|-
CASSLAGGADYGYTF
TGTGCCAGCAGCTTGGCAGGGGGCGCGGACTATGGCTACACCTTC
>-|TRBJ2-1|TRBV5-1|-
CASSLDLRGSSYNEQFF
TGCGCCAGCAGCTTGGATCTGCGGGGATCCTCCTACAATGAGCAGTTCTTC
>TRBD1|TRBJ1-6|TRBV7-9|-
CASSSGTANSPLHF
TGTGCCAGCAGCTCCGGGACAGCAAATTCACCCCTCCACTTT
>TRBD1|TRBJ2-3|TRBV27|-
CASGDRGTTDTQYF
TGTGCCAGCGGGGACAGGGGGACGACAGATACGCAGTATTTT
>TRBD1|TRBJ2-7|TRBV6-5|-
CASRGTGNSYEQYF
TGTGCCAGCAGGGGGACAGGAAACTCCTACGAGCAGTACTTC
>TRBD1|TRBJ1-1|TRBV4-2|-
CASSHTTGAYTEAFF
TGTGCCAGCAGCCATACTACAGGGGCCTATACTGAAGCTTTCTTT
>-|TRBJ1-3|TRBV30|-
CAWSWATGNTIYF
TGTGCCTGGAGTTGGGCTACTGGAAACACCATATATTTT
>TRBD1|TRBJ2-1|TRBV7-6|-
CASSFGTGDNEQFF
TGTGCCAGCAGCTTTGGGACAGGGGACAATGAGCAGTTCTTC
>-|TRBJ2-7|TRBV7-9|-
CASSLGTDSYEQYF
TGTGCCAGCAGCTTAGGGACAGACTCCTACGAGCAGTACTTC
>-|TRBJ1-5|TRBV3-1/TRBV3-2|-
CASSEGQLNQPQHF
TGTGCCAGCAGCGAGGGACAATTAAATCAGCCCCAGCATTTT
>-|TRBJ1-1|TRBV5-1|-
CASSPGLRGDTEAFF
TGCGCCAGCAGCCCGGGACTGCGAGGGGACACTGAAGCTTTCTTT
>-|TRBJ1-1|TRBV6-5|-
CASSYPGGDRKAFF
TGTGCCAGCAGTTACCCCGGGGGGGATCGAAAAGCTTTCTTT
>-|TRBJ1-1|TRBV6-2/TRBV6-3|-
CASSYRGYTEAFF
TGTGCCAGCAGTTACAGAGGATACACTGAAGCTTTCTTT
>TRBD2|TRBJ2-7|TRBV5-5|once
CASTGSGALSYEQYF
TGTGCCAGCACCGGTAGCGGGGCCCTCTCCTACGAGCAGTACTTC
>-|TRBJ2-3|TRBV15|-
CATSRGGATATQYF
TGTGCCACCAGCAGAGGGGGAGCAACGGCTACGCAGTATTTT